This T cell receptor beta chain came from a study of naive and memory T cell subsets. Two oligonucleotides, mixed equimolar, formed the beta constant-region primer covering TRBC1 and TRBC2. The cDNA 3' end received a ligated single-stranded oligonucleotide carrying the SP2 primer and a 12-nucleotide UMI. Nested alpha and beta constant-region primers with the SP2 primer drove four PCR rounds on ligated cDNA. TCRdb re-called the UMI-ligation and nested PCR reads with MiXCR, one entry per CDR3 protein. The sample holds around 30,000 distinct CDR3 sequences, roughly 10% seen once. The CDR3 totals 15 residues. Trimming removed 1 base from V and 1 base from J, with 5 bases in between. Germline V gives CDR1 LGHDT, CDR2 YNNKEL (reference sequence). Cells stained for CD3, CD4, CD8, CD45RA and CD27 were sorted into four subsets.

This receptor was identified in a human donor in good health. The J gene is TRBJ2-6, the V gene TRBV3-1; D perhaps matches TRBD2 (5 bases). The sample was effector memory CD4+ T cells from blood. Subset here: effector memory, CD45RA- CD27-. The CDR3 DNA reads as TGTGCCAGCAGCCAAGGGAGGTCTGGGGCCAACGTCCTGACTTTC. This gives the protein CASSQGRSGANVLTF. Combining the CDR3 with reference TRBV3-1 and TRBJ2-6 gives the whole variable domain DTAVSQTPKYLVTQMGNDKSIKCEQNLGHDTMYWYKQDSKKFLKIMFSYNNKELIINETVPNRFSPKSPDKAHLNLHINSLELGDSAVYFCASSQGRSGANVLTFGAGSRLTVL.